This entry lists 27 T cell receptor beta chains sequenced from one sample in a study of blood T cell repertoires in COVID-19. Some clones are missing from TCRdb's copy, which holds only in-frame ones; the method was immunoSEQ multiplex PCR. The sample consists of some 260,000 clones, roughly 86% of them appearing once. Sequencing input: peripheral blood. The receptors come from a woman aged 25 to 39 with acute or convalescent COVID-19.

V is TRBV2 and J is TRBJ2-5; 12 bases match TRBD2. The CDR3 is 14 residues long. J lost 8 bases, V lost 6 bases, and 7 bases had no gene match. Germline V gives CDR1 SNHLY, CDR2 FYNNEI. The CDR3 nucleotides read TGTGCCAGCAGACCGACTAGCGGGGGTTCAACCCAGTACTTC. Translating gives CASRPTSGGSTQYF.

This clone is a singleton in its sample. The chain recombines TRBV15 with TRBJ1-2; possible D gene TRBD1, 5 bases. Germline V gene sequence: CDR1 LNHNV, CDR2 YYDKDF (reference sequence). There are 15 residues in the CDR3. V lost 0 bases and J lost 10, with 18 bases in between. CDR3 in DNA: TGTGCCACCAGCAGAGACCGGGGGACTCAATCGACCTACACCTTC. Its translation is CATSRDRGTQSTYTF.

The chain has TRBV29-1 and TRBJ2-3; tentative D call: TRBD2 (6 bases). V lost 4 bases, J lost 5 bases, and 10 bases lay in between. The V gene's germline CDR1 is SQVTM and CDR2 ANQGSEA. The CDR3 is 12 residues long. CDR3 amino acids: CSVVVGGDTQYF. As DNA, the CDR3 is TGCAGCGTTGTCGTGGGGGGAGATACGCAGTATTTT.

J is TRBJ2-2 and V is TRBV18, with 9 bases identical to TRBD1. This CDR3 contains 18 residues. Germline V lookup: CDR1 KGHSH, CDR2 LQKENI. V was clipped by 2 bases and J by 3 bases; unmatched bases: 10. This CDR3 reads CASSPVCVTGGDTGELFF. The DNA of the CDR3 is TGTGCCAGCTCACCAGTTTGTGTTACAGGGGGCGACACCGGGGAGCTGTTTTTT.

This chain links TRBV10-2 with TRBJ2-7; 13 bases line up with TRBD2. The CDR3 loop spans 16 amino acids. Trimming cost V 5 bases and J 2 bases; bases outside gene matches: 6. Germline V gene data show CDR1 as WSHSY and CDR2 as SAAADI. CDR3 sequence (DNA): TGCGCCAGCAGTCCGGCTGGACTAGCGGGGGCCTACGAGCAGTACTTC. This sequence encodes CASSPAGLAGAYEQYF.

The chain joins TRBV19 to TRBJ2-6; 8 bases map to TRBD1. The CDR3 length is 16 residues. Unmatched junction bases numbered 6, after V lost 4 bases and J lost 4 bases. Germline V gene data show CDR1 as LNHDA and CDR2 as SQIVND (reference sequence). CDR3 protein: CASSTWTGYGANVLTF. As DNA, the CDR3 is TGTGCCAGTAGTACCTGGACAGGGTACGGGGCCAACGTCCTGACTTTC.

The rearrangement links TRBV19 to TRBJ1-1; TRBD1 might be the D (5 bases). CDR3 length equals 16 residues. CDR1 is LNHDA and CDR2 is SQIVND in the germline V gene (reference sequence). The V end was cut by 5 bases, the J end by 2 bases, with 18 bases between. This CDR3 reads CASSPAGFPDNTEAFF. CDR3 nucleotides: TGTGCCAGTAGTCCGGCAGGGTTCCCTGACAACACTGAAGCTTTCTTT.

The chain employs TRBV6-6 and TRBJ1-2, with 7 bases matching TRBD1. V trimming: 8 bases; J trimming: 7 bases; junction bases outside the gene matches: 13. Germline lookup yields CDR1 MNHNY and CDR2 SVGAGI (reference sequence). The CDR3 length is 14 residues. The CDR3 bases are TGTGCCAGCCATAGTCTCAACAGGGGCCGTGGCTACACCTTC. This translates into CASHSLNRGRGYTF.

This clone was recorded a few times. CDR3 coding DNA: TGTGCCACCAGTGACATCAGGGGTGGCACAGATACGCAGTATTTT. This gives the protein CATSDIRGGTDTQYF. This chain uses TRBV24-1 with TRBJ2-3, with D tentatively TRBD1 (6 bases). With 4 bases removed from V and 1 base from J, the gap between germline ends came to 11 bases. The CDR3 runs to 15 residues. The germline CDR1 and CDR2 sequences are KGHDR and SFDVKD.

The J gene is TRBJ2-7, the V gene TRBV29-1; perhaps TRBD1 as D (6 bases). V was shortened by 4 bases and J by 0 bases, with 28 bases between the two germline ends. The CDR3 extends over 19 amino acids. Per germline, CDR1 SQVTM and CDR2 ANQGSEA. CDR3 sequence (DNA): TGCAGCGTTGCTATTTTCCGGGGATGGGGGCCAGGGCACTCCTACGAGCAGTACTTC. Protein sequence: CSVAIFRGWGPGHSYEQYF.

This clone has a handful of counts. V is TRBV20-1 and J is TRBJ2-1, with 9 bases fitting TRBD2. The length of the CDR3 is 14 residues. Germline V CDR1 and CDR2: DFQATT, SNEGSKA (reference sequence). Trimming cost V 3 bases and J 4 bases; bases outside gene matches: 4. The CDR3 is CSASATSGYNEQFF. CDR3 DNA: TGCAGTGCTAGTGCGACTAGCGGTTACAATGAGCAGTTCTTC.

The V call is TRBV7-2, the J call TRBJ2-7; D unclear. The germline V gene has CDR1 SGHTA and CDR2 FQGNSA. The CDR3 is 11 residues long. V lost 5 bases and J lost 6, with 8 bases in between. CDR3 DNA: TGTGCCAGCAGCCCCCTAACCGAGCAGTACTTC. Translated: CASSPLTEQYF.

The chain combines TRBV5-1 with TRBJ2-2, with D perhaps TRBD2 (6 bases). Per germline, CDR1 SGHRS and CDR2 YFSETQ. CDR3 length: 14 residues. V dropped 5 bases and J dropped 1 base, with 9 bases sitting between them. CDR3 sequence reads: CASRFSGNTGELFF. CDR3 nucleotide sequence: TGCGCCAGCAGGTTTAGCGGGAACACCGGGGAGCTGTTTTTT.

The chain combines TRBV18 with TRBJ1-4; TRBD1 matches 7 bases. Germline V gene data show CDR1 as KGHSH and CDR2 as LQKENI. There are 18 residues in the CDR3. Trimming removed 3 bases from V and 1 base from J; junction bases left unmatched: 11. In nucleotides, the CDR3 is TGTGCCAGCTCACCTTCGCCAGGGGACAGAGGAACTAATGAAAAACTGTTTTTT. This translates into CASSPSPGDRGTNEKLFF.

The chain carries TRBV12-3 or TRBV12-4 and TRBJ1-4; maybe TRBD1 (5 bases). V was clipped by 3 bases and J by 7 bases, with 9 bases between them. This CDR3 has 13 residues. The CDR3 reads CASSFGRVEKLFF. CDR3 DNA sequence: TGTGCCAGCAGTTTTGGCAGGGTTGAAAAACTGTTTTTT.

The V and J genes are TRBV7-2 and TRBJ2-1, with TRBD2 identical over 8 bases. The germline gives CDR1 SGHTA, CDR2 FQGNSA. After removal of 7 bases from V and 1 base from J, the junction contained 18 bases not matched to a gene. The CDR3 is made up of 19 amino acids. CDR3 sequence reads: CASTRSAGRARLSYNEQFF. DNA for the CDR3: TGTGCCAGCACCCGATCCGCCGGGAGGGCCAGGTTGTCCTACAATGAGCAGTTCTTC.

The V call is TRBV5-6, the J call TRBJ2-5; D perhaps matches TRBD2 (6 bases). V was clipped by 0 bases and J by 3 bases, with 9 bases between them. This CDR3 region has 14 residues. Germline V gene lookup returns CDR1 SGHDT and CDR2 YYEEEE. The CDR3 loop is CASSLAGTEETQYF. CDR3 sequence (DNA): TGTGCCAGCAGCTTGGCCGGGACTGAAGAGACCCAGTACTTC.

This rearrangement joins TRBV30 to TRBJ2-7; 7 nucleotides line up with TRBD1. This CDR3 region has 14 residues. Germline lookup yields CDR1 GTSNPN and CDR2 SVGIG (reference sequence). The ends lost 3 bases at V and 5 bases at J; junction bases unmatched: 10. This chain's CDR3 is CAWRADRVHDEQYF. The CDR3 DNA follows: TGTGCCTGGAGAGCCGACAGGGTCCACGACGAGCAGTACTTC.

This chain joins TRBV9 and TRBJ2-1, with D maybe TRBD1 (5 bases). This CDR3 region has 12 residues. V gave up 4 bases and J gave up 7 bases, with 9 bases separating them. Germline V gives CDR1 SGDLS, CDR2 YYNGEE. Here the CDR3 reads CASSTGINEQFF. The DNA for the CDR3 is TGTGCCAGCAGCACAGGAATAAATGAGCAGTTCTTC.

V is TRBV28 and J is TRBJ1-5, with 8 bases identical to TRBD1. The germline V gene encodes CDR1 MDHEN and CDR2 SYDVKM. Trimming removed 9 bases from V and 1 base from J; junction bases left unmatched: 14. This CDR3 contains 17 residues. CDR3 coding DNA: TGTGCCAGTGTGGTTAATCGGGACAGGTGGAGCAATCAGCCCCAGCATTTT. This codes for CASVVNRDRWSNQPQHF. The full variable domain, with the rest looked up from reference TRBV28 and TRBJ1-5, is DVKVTQSSRYLVKRTGEKVFLECVQDMDHENMFWYRQDPGLGLRLIYFSYDVKMKEKGDIPEGYSVSREKKERFSLILESASTNQTSMYLCASVVNRDRWSNQPQHFGDGTRLSIL.

This clone showed up just once. This rearrangement joins TRBV5-1 to TRBJ1-6; D possibly corresponds to TRBD1 (6 bases). The CDR3 runs 15 residues. Germline assignment: CDR1 SGHRS and CDR2 YFSETQ. The V and J ends lost 3 bases and 5 bases respectively, with 12 bases between them. CDR3 region: CASSSQGTNNSPLHF. The CDR3 DNA reads TGCGCCAGCAGCTCACAGGGCACTAATAATTCACCCCTCCACTTT.

The chain combines TRBV19 with TRBJ2-1; 10 bases align to TRBD1. CDR1 and CDR2 from the germline V gene are LNHDA and SQIVND (reference sequence). The CDR3 is made up of 13 amino acids. Losses at the gene ends were 7 bases for V and 8 bases for J; bases not matched to a gene: 5. The CDR3 here is CASTLDRGHEQFF. The CDR3 DNA reads TGTGCCAGTACTCTCGACAGGGGGCATGAGCAGTTCTTC.

This clone appeared a few times. DNA for the CDR3: TGTGCCAGCAGCTTCGGGACGGGAGGGATTTATGGCTACACCTTC. It specifies CASSFGTGGIYGYTF. The chain employs TRBV7-9 and TRBJ1-2, with a weak D call TRBD1 (5 bases). V was cut by 3 bases and J by 5 bases, with 16 bases left in between. Germline loops: CDR1 SEHNR, CDR2 FQNEAQ (reference sequence). The CDR3 runs to 15 residues. Filled out from reference TRBV7-9 and TRBJ1-2, the complete variable domain reads DTGVSQNPRHKITKRGQNVTFRCDPISEHNRLYWYRQTLGQGPEFLTYFQNEAQLEKSRLLSDRFSAERPKGSFSTLEIQRTEQGDSAMYLCASSFGTGGIYGYTFGSGTRLTVV.

J is TRBJ2-7 and V is TRBV9; D is ambiguous. CDR1 and CDR2 from the germline V gene are SGDLS and YYNGEE. V was cut by 0 bases and J by 0 bases, with 7 bases left in between. The CDR3 contains 14 residues. CDR3 sequence (DNA): TGTGCCAGCAGCGTAGCTCAGGCCTCCTACGAGCAGTACTTC. It specifies CASSVAQASYEQYF.

The V and J genes are TRBV19 and TRBJ2-3; 10 bases align to TRBD2. This CDR3 is 15 amino acids long. Per the germline V gene, CDR1 is LNHDA and CDR2 is SQIVND (reference sequence). With V trimmed by 4 bases and J by 6 bases, 7 bases remained unmatched. CDR3 in DNA: TGTGCCAGTAGTAAAGCGGGAGGGCCATTGGATACGCAGTATTTT. This codes for CASSKAGGPLDTQYF.

The chain employs TRBV27 and TRBJ2-5; D is perhaps TRBD2 (5 bases). V lost 2 bases to trimming and J lost 5 bases, with 12 bases between them. The CDR3 runs to 14 residues. CDR1 is MNHEY and CDR2 is SMNVEV in the germline V gene (reference sequence). The CDR3 DNA follows: TGTGCCAGCAGTTTAGTGGGGAGAGGGGAGACCCAGTACTTC. Translated: CASSLVGRGETQYF.

The chain links TRBV5-1 to TRBJ2-7, with 8 bases fitting TRBD2. Germline values: CDR1 SGHRS, CDR2 YFSETQ. The junction had 3 bases not matched to a gene; V was cut back by 4 bases and J by 0 bases. This CDR3 has 14 amino acids. This CDR3 reads CASSQSGSSYEQYF. The CDR3 nucleotides are TGCGCCAGCAGCCAGAGCGGGAGCTCCTACGAGCAGTACTTC.